This note documents a single TCR beta chain sequence. Its antigen is still unknown. The data are from a study of graft-versus-host responses after intestinal transplantation. Study-wide background: Recipients obtained multivisceral, liver-intestinal, or isolated intestinal transplants. After anti-thymocyte globulin induction, recipients took tacrolimus and steroids for three to four years.

Data came from immunoSEQ multiplex PCR; TCRdb stores just in-frame clones and leaves some out. The table includes more than 95,000 clones, roughly 87% detected once. V was shortened by 1 base and J by 2 bases, with 8 bases between the two germline ends. Germline CDR1 and CDR2: SGHVS and FNYEAQ. The CDR3 covers 15 residues. Study results and limitations: Declining HvG levels early post-transplant were linked to peak circulating GvH clone levels. GvH clones turned up in recipient marrow; some had shown up first in ileum or blood.

The V and J genes are TRBV7-6 and TRBJ2-2; D gene unclear. The TCR comes from a human donor who received an intestinal transplant. The sample here was unstimulated CD4+ T cells sorted from spleen or lymph node cells, taken before intestinal transplant. The CDR3 loop is CASSLDILNTGELFF. The DNA for the CDR3 is TGTGCCAGCAGCTTAGACATACTTAACACCGGGGAGCTGTTTTTT.